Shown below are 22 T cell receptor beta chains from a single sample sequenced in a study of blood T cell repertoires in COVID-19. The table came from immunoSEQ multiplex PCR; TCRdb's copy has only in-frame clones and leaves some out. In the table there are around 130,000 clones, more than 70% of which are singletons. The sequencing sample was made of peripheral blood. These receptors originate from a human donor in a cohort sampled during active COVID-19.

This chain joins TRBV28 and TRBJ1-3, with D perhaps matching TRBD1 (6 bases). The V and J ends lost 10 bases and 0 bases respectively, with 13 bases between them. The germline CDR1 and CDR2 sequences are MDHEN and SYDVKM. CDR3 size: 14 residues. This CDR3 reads CATQGLGSGNTIYF. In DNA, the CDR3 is TGTGCCACACAGGGACTAGGCTCTGGAAACACCATATATTTT.

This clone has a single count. In nucleotides, the CDR3 is TGTGCCAGCAGTACGGCTAGCGGGAACTACGAGCAGTACTTC. Translated, it gives CASSTASGNYEQYF. This sequence joins TRBV27 and TRBJ2-7, with 9 bases identical to TRBD2. Germline values: CDR1 MNHEY, CDR2 SMNVEV (reference sequence). After removal of 5 bases from V and 3 bases from J, the junction contained 5 bases not matched to a gene. This CDR3 contains 14 residues.

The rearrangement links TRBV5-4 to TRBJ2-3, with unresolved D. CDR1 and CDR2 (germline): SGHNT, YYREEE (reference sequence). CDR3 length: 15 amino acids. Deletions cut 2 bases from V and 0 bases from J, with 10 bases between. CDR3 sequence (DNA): TGTGCCAGCAGCTTAGGAGCAACAAGCACAGATACGCAGTATTTT. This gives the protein CASSLGATSTDTQYF.

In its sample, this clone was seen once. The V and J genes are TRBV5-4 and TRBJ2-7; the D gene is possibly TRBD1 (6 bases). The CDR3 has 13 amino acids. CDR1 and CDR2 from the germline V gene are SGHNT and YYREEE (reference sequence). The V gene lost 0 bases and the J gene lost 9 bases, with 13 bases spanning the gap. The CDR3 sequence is CASSLAESGVQYF. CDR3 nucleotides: TGTGCCAGCAGCTTGGCCGAGTCAGGGGTGCAGTACTTC.

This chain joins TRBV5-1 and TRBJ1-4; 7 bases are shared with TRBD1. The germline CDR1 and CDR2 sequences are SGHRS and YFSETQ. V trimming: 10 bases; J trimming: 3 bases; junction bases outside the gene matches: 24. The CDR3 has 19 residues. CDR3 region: CAGQAGEKALREANEKLFF. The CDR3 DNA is TGCGCCGGACAGGCTGGAGAGAAAGCCCTAAGAGAAGCTAATGAAAAACTGTTTTTT.

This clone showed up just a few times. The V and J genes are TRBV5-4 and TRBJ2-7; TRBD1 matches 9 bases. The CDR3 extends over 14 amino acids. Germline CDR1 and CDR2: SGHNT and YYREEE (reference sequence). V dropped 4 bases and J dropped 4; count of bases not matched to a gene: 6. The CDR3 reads CASSRDRAGYEQYF. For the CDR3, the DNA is TGTGCCAGCAGCCGGGACAGGGCAGGGTACGAGCAGTACTTC.

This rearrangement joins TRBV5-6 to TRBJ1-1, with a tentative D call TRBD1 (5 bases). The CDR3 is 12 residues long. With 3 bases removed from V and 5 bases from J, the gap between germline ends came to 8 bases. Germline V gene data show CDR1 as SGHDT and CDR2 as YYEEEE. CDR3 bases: TGTGCCAGCAGCTCGGGGGGGACTGAAGCTTTCTTT. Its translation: CASSSGGTEAFF.

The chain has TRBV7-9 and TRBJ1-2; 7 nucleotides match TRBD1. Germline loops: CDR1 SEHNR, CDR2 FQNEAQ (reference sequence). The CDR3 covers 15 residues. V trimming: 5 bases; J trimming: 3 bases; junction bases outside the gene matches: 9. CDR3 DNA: TGTGCCAGCAGCACAACAGGGGAGGCGGACTATGGCTACACCTTC. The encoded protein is CASSTTGEADYGYTF.

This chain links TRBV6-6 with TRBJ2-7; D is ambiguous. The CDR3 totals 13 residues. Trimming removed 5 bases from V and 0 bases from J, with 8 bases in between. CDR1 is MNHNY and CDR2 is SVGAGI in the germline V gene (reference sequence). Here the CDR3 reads CASSQESSYEQYF. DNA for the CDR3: TGTGCCAGCAGTCAGGAGAGCTCCTACGAGCAGTACTTC.

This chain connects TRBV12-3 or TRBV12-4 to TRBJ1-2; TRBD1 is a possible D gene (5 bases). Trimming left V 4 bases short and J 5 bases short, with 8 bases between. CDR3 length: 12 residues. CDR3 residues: CASSYGGYGYTF. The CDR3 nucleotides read TGTGCCAGCAGTTACGGGGGATATGGCTACACCTTC.

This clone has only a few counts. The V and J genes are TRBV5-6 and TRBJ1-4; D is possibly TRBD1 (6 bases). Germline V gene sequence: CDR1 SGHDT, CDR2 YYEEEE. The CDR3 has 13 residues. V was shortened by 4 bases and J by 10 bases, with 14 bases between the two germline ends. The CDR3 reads CASSAQGLGKLFF. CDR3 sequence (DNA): TGTGCCAGCAGCGCACAGGGTTTAGGAAAACTGTTTTTT.

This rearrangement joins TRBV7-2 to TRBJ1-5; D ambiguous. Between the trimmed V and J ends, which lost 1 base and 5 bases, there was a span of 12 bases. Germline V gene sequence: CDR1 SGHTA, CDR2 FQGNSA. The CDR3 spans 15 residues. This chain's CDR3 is CASSLGSLPDQPQHF. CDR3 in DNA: TGTGCCAGCAGCTTAGGAAGCTTGCCGGATCAGCCCCAGCATTTT. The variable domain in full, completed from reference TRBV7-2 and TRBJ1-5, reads GAGVSQSPSNKVTEKGKDVELRCDPISGHTALYWYRQSLGQGLEFLIYFQGNSAPDKSGLPSDRFSAERTGGSVSTLTIQRTQQEDSAVYLCASSLGSLPDQPQHFGDGTRLSIL.

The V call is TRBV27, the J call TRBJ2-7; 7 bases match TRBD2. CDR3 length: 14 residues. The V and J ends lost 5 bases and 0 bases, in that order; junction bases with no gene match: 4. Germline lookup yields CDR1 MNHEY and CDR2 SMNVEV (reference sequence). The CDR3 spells CASSGEGSSYEQYF. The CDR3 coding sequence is TGTGCCAGCAGTGGGGAGGGGAGCTCCTACGAGCAGTACTTC.

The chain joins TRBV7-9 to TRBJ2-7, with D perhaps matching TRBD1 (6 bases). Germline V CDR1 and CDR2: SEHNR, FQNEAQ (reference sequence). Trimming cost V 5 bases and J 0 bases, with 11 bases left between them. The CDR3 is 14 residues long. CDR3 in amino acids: CASSPRDNSYEQYF. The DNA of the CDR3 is TGTGCCAGCAGCCCTCGGGACAACTCCTACGAGCAGTACTTC. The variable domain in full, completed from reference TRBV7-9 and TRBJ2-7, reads DTGVSQNPRHKITKRGQNVTFRCDPISEHNRLYWYRQTLGQGPEFLTYFQNEAQLEKSRLLSDRFSAERPKGSFSTLEIQRTEQGDSAMYLCASSPRDNSYEQYFGPGTRLTVT.

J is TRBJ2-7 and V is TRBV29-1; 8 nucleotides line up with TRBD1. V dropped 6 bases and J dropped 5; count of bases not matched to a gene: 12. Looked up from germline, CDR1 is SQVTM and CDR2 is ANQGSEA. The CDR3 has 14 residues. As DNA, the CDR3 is TGCAGCGTCGACCTCGGGCAGGGGGCTAACGAGCAGTACTTC. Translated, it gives CSVDLGQGANEQYF.

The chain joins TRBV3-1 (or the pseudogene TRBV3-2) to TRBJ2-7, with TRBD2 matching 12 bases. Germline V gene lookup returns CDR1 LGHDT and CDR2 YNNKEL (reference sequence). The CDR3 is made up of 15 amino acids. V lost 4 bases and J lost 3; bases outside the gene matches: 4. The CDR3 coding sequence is TGTGCCAGCAGCCGGTCGACTAGCGGGGGCTACGAGCAGTACTTC. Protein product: CASSRSTSGGYEQYF.

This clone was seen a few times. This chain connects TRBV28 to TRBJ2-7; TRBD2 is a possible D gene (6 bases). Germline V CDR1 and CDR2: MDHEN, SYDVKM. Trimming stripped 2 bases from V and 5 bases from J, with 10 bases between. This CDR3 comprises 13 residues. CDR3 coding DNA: TGTGCCAGCAGTTTAGGGTGGAGGGACGAGCAGTACTTC. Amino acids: CASSLGWRDEQYF. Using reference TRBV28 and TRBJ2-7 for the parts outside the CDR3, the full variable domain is DVKVTQSSRYLVKRTGEKVFLECVQDMDHENMFWYRQDPGLGLRLIYFSYDVKMKEKGDIPEGYSVSREKKERFSLILESASTNQTSMYLCASSLGWRDEQYFGPGTRLTVT.

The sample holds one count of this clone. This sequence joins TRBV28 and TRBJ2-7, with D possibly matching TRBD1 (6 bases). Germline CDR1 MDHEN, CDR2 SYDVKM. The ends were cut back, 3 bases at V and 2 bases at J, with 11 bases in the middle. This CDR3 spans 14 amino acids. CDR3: CASSFVKGAYEQYF. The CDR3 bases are TGTGCCAGCAGTTTCGTAAAGGGGGCCTACGAGCAGTACTTC.

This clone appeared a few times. The CDR3 DNA is TGCGCCAGCAGTGACCCCCCCGGGACCTACGAGCAGTACTTC. The encoded protein is CASSDPPGTYEQYF. The rearrangement links TRBV10-2 to TRBJ2-7, with D possibly being TRBD2 (5 bases). The length of the CDR3 is 14 residues. Germline V gene lookup returns CDR1 WSHSY and CDR2 SAAADI. V lost 3 bases, J lost 2 bases, and 11 bases lay in between.

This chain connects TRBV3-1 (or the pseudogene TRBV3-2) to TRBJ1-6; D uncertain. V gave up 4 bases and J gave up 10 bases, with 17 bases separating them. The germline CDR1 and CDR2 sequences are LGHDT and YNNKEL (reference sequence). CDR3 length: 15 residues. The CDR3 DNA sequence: TGTGCCAGCAGCCGGAGGTCGGTACTTAGGTCACCCCTCCACTTT. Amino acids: CASSRRSVLRSPLHF.

CDR3 sequence: CASSELAGGLLREQYF. CDR3 in DNA: TGTGCCAGCAGTGAACTAGCGGGAGGACTCCTCCGCGAGCAGTACTTC. This chain links TRBV2 with TRBJ2-7; 11 nucleotides align to TRBD2. The germline gives CDR1 SNHLY, CDR2 FYNNEI. The CDR3 contains 16 residues. J was trimmed by 6 bases and V by 2 bases; bases with no gene match: 9.

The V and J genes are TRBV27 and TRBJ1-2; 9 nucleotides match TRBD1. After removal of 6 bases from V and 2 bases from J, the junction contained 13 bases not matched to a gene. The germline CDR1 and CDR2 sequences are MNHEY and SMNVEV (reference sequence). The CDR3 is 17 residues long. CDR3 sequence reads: CASSLGGQGDQNYGYTF. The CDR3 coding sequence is TGTGCCAGCAGCTTAGGGGGACAGGGAGACCAGAACTATGGCTACACCTTC.